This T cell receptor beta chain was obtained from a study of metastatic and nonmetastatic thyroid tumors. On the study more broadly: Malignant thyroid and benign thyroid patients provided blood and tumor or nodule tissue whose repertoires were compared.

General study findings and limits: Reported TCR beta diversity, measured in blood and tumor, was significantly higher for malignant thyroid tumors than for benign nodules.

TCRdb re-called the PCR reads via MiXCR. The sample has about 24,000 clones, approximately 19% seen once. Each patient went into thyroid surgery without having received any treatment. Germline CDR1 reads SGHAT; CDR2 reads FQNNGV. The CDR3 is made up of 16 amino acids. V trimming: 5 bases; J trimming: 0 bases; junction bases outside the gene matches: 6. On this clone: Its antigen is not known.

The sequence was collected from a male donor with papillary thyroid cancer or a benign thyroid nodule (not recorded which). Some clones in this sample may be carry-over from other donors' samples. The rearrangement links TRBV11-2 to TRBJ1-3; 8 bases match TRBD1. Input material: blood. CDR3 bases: TGTGCCAGCAGCGCGAGGACAGGGATCTCTGGAAACACCATATATTTT. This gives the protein CASSARTGISGNTIYF.